The next 31 T cell receptor beta chains were all read from a single sample in a study of T cell responses to AZD1222 COVID-19 vaccine. Assay: immunoSEQ multiplex PCR; the TCRdb copy retains only in-frame clones and omits some. The repertoire holds roughly 110,000 clones, with 87% as singletons. This specimen consisted of peripheral blood, obtained 28 days after the second AZD1222 dose. The receptors originated from an adult who received the AZD1222 COVID-19 vaccine.

The chain couples TRBV15 to TRBJ1-1; 8 nucleotides agree with TRBD1. Germline-derived CDR1 and CDR2 are LNHNV and YYDKDF (reference sequence). The CDR3 extends over 15 amino acids. With V trimmed by 5 bases and J by 8 bases, 13 bases remained unmatched. CDR3: CATSARDRFTTEAFF. The CDR3 DNA follows: TGTGCCACCAGCGCCCGGGACAGGTTTACGACCGAAGCTTTCTTT. The full variable domain, with the rest looked up from reference TRBV15 and TRBJ1-1, is DAMVIQNPRYQVTQFGKPVTLSCSQTLNHNVMYWYQQKSSQAPKLLFHYYDKDFNNEADTPDNFQSRRPNTSFCFLDIRSPGLGDTAMYLCATSARDRFTTEAFFGQGTRLTVV.

This clone showed up just once. The chain employs TRBV27 and TRBJ1-1, with D unresolved. The CDR3 is made up of 13 amino acids. V lost 2 bases to trimming and J lost 4 bases, with 8 bases between them. The germline V gene encodes CDR1 MNHEY and CDR2 SMNVEV (reference sequence). CDR3 sequence (DNA): TGTGCCAGCAGTTTAAGTCGCAGCACTGAAGCTTTCTTT. The encoded protein is CASSLSRSTEAFF.

This chain joins TRBV5-1 and TRBJ1-3; D call uncertain. V gave up 2 bases and J gave up 4 bases, with 7 bases separating them. Germline-derived CDR1 and CDR2 are SGHRS and YFSETQ. This CDR3 contains 13 residues. In DNA, the CDR3 is TGCGCCAGCAGCTTCGACGACGGAAACACCATATATTTT. Protein product: CASSFDDGNTIYF.

V is TRBV3-1 (or the pseudogene TRBV3-2) and J is TRBJ1-5; D is ambiguous. Germline loops: CDR1 LGHDT, CDR2 YNNKEL (reference sequence). The length of the CDR3 is 13 residues. Trimming left V 4 bases short and J 7 bases short, with 11 bases between. CDR3 in DNA: TGTGCCAGCAGCCCCCAACCGAGACAGCCCCAGCATTTT. Protein product: CASSPQPRQPQHF.

This clone was observed a single time. V gene TRBV3-1 (or the pseudogene TRBV3-2) combines with J gene TRBJ2-5; D possibly corresponds to TRBD1 (5 bases). V lost 4 bases and J 0 bases, leaving 18 bases between the germline ends. Germline V gives CDR1 LGHDT, CDR2 YNNKEL (reference sequence). The CDR3 sequence is 17 residues long. The DNA for the CDR3 is TGTGCCAGCAGCCTTACCCGGGCAGGGAATGACCAAGAGACCCAGTACTTC. Protein sequence: CASSLTRAGNDQETQYF.

This chain links TRBV3-1 (or the pseudogene TRBV3-2) with TRBJ2-1, with D tentatively TRBD2 (5 bases). Trimming removed 4 bases from V and 7 bases from J, with 17 bases in between. The V gene's germline CDR1 is LGHDT and CDR2 YNNKEL (reference sequence). The CDR3 totals 15 residues. The CDR3 loop is CASSPRWFPGNEQFF. The CDR3 DNA is TGTGCCAGCAGCCCCCGGTGGTTCCCGGGGAATGAGCAGTTCTTC.

There are a few counts of this clone. This sequence joins TRBV18 and TRBJ2-7, with D maybe TRBD2 (5 bases). Germline V CDR1 and CDR2: KGHSH, LQKENI. V lost 4 bases, J lost 2 bases, and 15 bases lay in between. CDR3 length: 15 residues. The CDR3 here is CASSLNPGKTYEQYF. The DNA for the CDR3 is TGTGCCAGCTCACTTAACCCGGGGAAGACCTACGAGCAGTACTTC.

The rearrangement links TRBV6-5 to TRBJ2-7, with D maybe TRBD1 (5 bases). The length of the CDR3 is 14 residues. The germline V gene encodes CDR1 MNHEY and CDR2 SVGAGI. Trimming took off 4 bases at V and 2 bases at J, with 12 bases between the two ends. The CDR3 DNA follows: TGTGCCAGCAGTTCTTCCGGACAAGCCTACGAGCAGTACTTC. It is translated as CASSSSGQAYEQYF.

The chain employs TRBV6-5 and TRBJ1-3, with a possible D match to TRBD1 (5 bases). CDR3 length: 14 residues. V was clipped by 5 bases and J by 0 bases, with 8 bases between them. CDR1 and CDR2 (germline): MNHEY, SVGAGI. The CDR3 is CASSLQVSGNTIYF. The CDR3 DNA follows: TGTGCCAGCAGTCTACAGGTCTCTGGAAACACCATATATTTT.

The V gene is TRBV3-1 (or the pseudogene TRBV3-2), the J gene TRBJ1-1; D is uncertain. Germline CDR1 LGHDT, CDR2 YNNKEL (reference sequence). Trimming removed 5 bases from V and 0 bases from J, with 7 bases in between. The CDR3 is 13 amino acids. This CDR3 is CASSKTMNTEAFF. As DNA, the CDR3 is TGTGCCAGCAGCAAGACAATGAACACTGAAGCTTTCTTT.

V and J are TRBV6-5 and TRBJ1-2; perhaps TRBD1 as D (6 bases). The V gene lost 0 bases and the J gene lost 2 bases, with 10 bases spanning the gap. Per the germline V gene, CDR1 is MNHEY and CDR2 is SVGAGI. The CDR3 consists of 15 residues. Written as DNA, the CDR3 is TGTGCCAGCAGTTACTCCCCGACAGGAAACTATGGCTACACCTTC. Amino acid sequence: CASSYSPTGNYGYTF.

The chain joins TRBV5-4 to TRBJ2-2, with D perhaps being TRBD1 or TRBD2 (5 bases each). Trimming shortened V by 2 bases and J by 3 bases, and 14 bases separated the two germline ends. CDR3 size: 16 residues. CDR1 SGHNT and CDR2 YYREEE come from the germline V gene (reference sequence). The chain's CDR3 is CASSLGTADHTGELFF. The CDR3 bases are TGTGCCAGCAGCTTAGGGACGGCGGATCACACCGGGGAGCTGTTTTTT.

The chain uses TRBV5-6 and TRBJ1-5; D is uncertain. Germline V gene lookup returns CDR1 SGHDT and CDR2 YYEEEE. CDR3 length equals 16 residues. V gave up 0 bases and J gave up 4 bases, with 14 bases separating them. As DNA, the CDR3 is TGTGCCAGCAGCTTGGGAGGTGTCCCTCCGAATCAGCCCCAGCATTTT. Its translation is CASSLGGVPPNQPQHF.

Note on this clone: Other DNA sequences in the sample encode the same CDR3. J is TRBJ2-7 and V is TRBV18; 8 bases line up with TRBD1. J was trimmed by 3 bases and V by 3 bases; bases with no gene match: 1. The CDR3 has 13 residues. CDR1 is KGHSH and CDR2 is LQKENI in the germline V gene. As DNA, the CDR3 is TGTGCCAGCTCACCGGGACAGGACTACGAGCAGTACTTC. Translation gives CASSPGQDYEQYF.

The chain couples TRBV30 to TRBJ1-3, with D hard to call. V lost 5 bases and J 0 bases, leaving 8 bases between the germline ends. Per germline, CDR1 GTSNPN and CDR2 SVGIG (reference sequence). This CDR3 has 13 residues. The CDR3: CAWGIISGNTIYF. The DNA for the CDR3 is TGTGCCTGGGGGATAATCTCTGGAAACACCATATATTTT.

The gene calls are TRBV19 and TRBJ2-1; D is unresolved. Trimming removed 3 bases at V and 4 bases at J, with 16 bases between. Per the germline V gene, CDR1 is LNHDA and CDR2 is SQIVND (reference sequence). The CDR3 extends over 16 amino acids. CDR3 protein: CASSILDSGLYNEQFF. CDR3 sequence (DNA): TGTGCCAGTAGTATCCTCGATTCGGGCCTATACAATGAGCAGTTCTTC.

CDR3 DNA: TGTGCCAGCAGTTTCCCAGGCACTGAAGCTTTCTTT. It codes for CASSFPGTEAFF. This chain connects TRBV28 to TRBJ1-1; D unclear. Trimming took 3 bases from V and 4 from J, leaving 6 bases between them. The CDR3 runs to 12 residues. Germline CDR1 reads MDHEN; CDR2 reads SYDVKM.

The chain links TRBV5-1 to TRBJ1-2, with 9 bases matching TRBD1. J was trimmed by 6 bases and V by 1 base; bases with no gene match: 10. Germline lookup yields CDR1 SGHRS and CDR2 YFSETQ. There are 16 residues in the CDR3. The CDR3 sequence: CASSLLIGGQGNGYTF. The CDR3 DNA follows: TGCGCCAGCAGCTTGTTAATTGGGGGACAGGGTAATGGCTACACCTTC.

This clone turned up a few times. The rearrangement joins TRBV2 to TRBJ2-7; 7 bases map to TRBD1. Germline V gene lookup returns CDR1 SNHLY and CDR2 FYNNEI. This CDR3 has 12 residues. V shed 7 bases, J shed 3 bases, and the junction held 3 bases outside the gene matches. The DNA for the CDR3 is TGTGCCAGCAATCGACAGGGCTACGAGCAGTACTTC. Amino acids: CASNRQGYEQYF.

This chain uses TRBV5-1 with TRBJ2-3; D call uncertain. CDR1 SGHRS and CDR2 YFSETQ come from the germline V gene. V lost 0 bases, J lost 0 bases, and 5 bases lay in between. This CDR3 has 14 amino acids. The CDR3 reads CASSLADSTDTQYF. In DNA, the CDR3 is TGCGCCAGCAGCTTGGCCGACAGCACAGATACGCAGTATTTT.

V is TRBV3-1 (or the pseudogene TRBV3-2) and J is TRBJ2-7; 12 bases map to TRBD2. Trimming took 5 bases from V and 7 from J; bases not matched to a gene: 9. The germline V gene has CDR1 LGHDT and CDR2 YNNKEL (reference sequence). The CDR3 runs to 15 residues. The CDR3 sequence is CASSAAGLAGLEQYF. CDR3 in DNA: TGTGCCAGCAGCGCGGCGGGACTAGCGGGCCTGGAGCAGTACTTC.

The chain combines TRBV13 with TRBJ2-7, with D uncertain. Germline V gene data show CDR1 as PRHDT and CDR2 as FYEKMQ (reference sequence). The CDR3 consists of 15 residues. The V gene lost 2 bases and the J gene lost 0 bases, with 11 bases spanning the gap. The CDR3 DNA is TGTGCCAGCAGCTTAAGGTCAGGTTCCTCCTACGAGCAGTACTTC. This encodes CASSLRSGSSYEQYF.

The chain links TRBV10-1 to TRBJ1-5, with a possible D match to TRBD1 (5 bases). Trimming stripped 3 bases from V and 6 bases from J, with 12 bases between. The CDR3 loop spans 14 amino acids. The germline V gene encodes CDR1 WNHNN and CDR2 SYGVQD (reference sequence). CDR3 nucleotide sequence: TGCGCCAGCAGTGAAGGCGGGGACGGTCAGCCCCAGCATTTT. Protein sequence: CASSEGGDGQPQHF.

V gene TRBV27 combines with J gene TRBJ1-1, with D possibly TRBD1 on 5 matching bases. Trimming removed 3 bases from V and 4 bases from J, with 15 bases in between. Germline lookup yields CDR1 MNHEY and CDR2 SMNVEV (reference sequence). The CDR3 totals 15 residues. CDR3 DNA sequence: TGTGCCAGCAGTTTTTCTGGAGGGGTAGGCACTGAAGCTTTCTTT. It codes for CASSFSGGVGTEAFF.

The chain recombines TRBV5-5 with TRBJ1-6, with TRBD1 matching over 10 bases. With 2 bases clipped from V and 9 bases from J, the junction kept 8 bases outside the gene matches. Germline CDR1 is SGHKS and CDR2 is YYEKEE (reference sequence). The CDR3 has 16 residues. The CDR3: CASSLAIDRGPSPLHF. In DNA form, the CDR3 reads TGTGCCAGCAGCTTAGCCATTGACAGGGGGCCTTCACCCCTCCACTTT.

This chain uses TRBV3-1 (or the pseudogene TRBV3-2) with TRBJ2-1, with 12 bases matching TRBD2. With 4 bases clipped from V and 2 bases from J, the junction kept 3 bases outside the gene matches. CDR3 length: 16 amino acids. Germline CDR1 is LGHDT and CDR2 is YNNKEL (reference sequence). The CDR3, as DNA: TGTGCCAGCAGCCCAGGACTAGCGGGGCCCTACAATGAGCAGTTCTTC. Residues: CASSPGLAGPYNEQFF.

This clone was seen only a few times. The V and J genes are TRBV29-1 and TRBJ1-4, with D maybe TRBD1 (6 bases). The CDR3 has 13 amino acids. Trimming removed 6 bases from V and 3 bases from J, with 11 bases in between. Looked up from germline, CDR1 is SQVTM and CDR2 is ANQGSEA. The CDR3 DNA reads TGCAGCGTCGGACAGCACTCTAATGAAAAACTGTTTTTT. Amino acids: CSVGQHSNEKLFF.

CDR3 sequence reads: CASTLGGGYTEAFF. DNA of the CDR3: TGTGCCAGTACCTTGGGCGGGGGGTACACTGAAGCTTTCTTT. The chain recombines TRBV19 with TRBJ1-1, with D possibly TRBD1 on 5 matching bases. The CDR3 is made up of 14 amino acids. Trimming cost V 7 bases and J 3 bases, with 15 bases left between them. Germline values: CDR1 LNHDA, CDR2 SQIVND (reference sequence).

This clone appeared once. This chain uses TRBV4-3 with TRBJ1-2; the D gene is possibly TRBD1 (6 bases). Germline V lookup: CDR1 LGHNA, CDR2 YSLEER. V lost 0 bases to trimming and J lost 2 bases, with 10 bases between them. The CDR3 loop spans 15 amino acids. The CDR3 is CASSQEGQSNYGYTF. Written as DNA, the CDR3 is TGCGCCAGCAGCCAAGAAGGACAGTCGAACTATGGCTACACCTTC.

CDR3 sequence: CASSYSRGNTEAFF. CDR3 in DNA: TGTGCCAGCAGTTACTCGCGGGGCAACACTGAAGCTTTCTTT. The rearrangement joins TRBV6-5 to TRBJ1-1, with D possibly TRBD1 on 5 matching bases. CDR3 length: 14 residues. V lost 0 bases and J 2 bases, leaving 7 bases between the germline ends. Per the germline V gene, CDR1 is MNHEY and CDR2 is SVGAGI.

The chain joins TRBV4-1 to TRBJ1-4; TRBD1 matches 9 bases. This CDR3 region has 18 residues. The J segment lost 7 bases and the V segment lost 1 base, leaving 13 bases of the junction unmatched. Germline CDR1 reads MGHRA; CDR2 reads YSYEKL. This CDR3 reads CASSQGSGQGQVVEKLFF. In DNA, the CDR3 is TGCGCCAGCAGCCAAGGGTCGGGACAGGGCCAGGTGGTTGAAAAACTGTTTTTT.